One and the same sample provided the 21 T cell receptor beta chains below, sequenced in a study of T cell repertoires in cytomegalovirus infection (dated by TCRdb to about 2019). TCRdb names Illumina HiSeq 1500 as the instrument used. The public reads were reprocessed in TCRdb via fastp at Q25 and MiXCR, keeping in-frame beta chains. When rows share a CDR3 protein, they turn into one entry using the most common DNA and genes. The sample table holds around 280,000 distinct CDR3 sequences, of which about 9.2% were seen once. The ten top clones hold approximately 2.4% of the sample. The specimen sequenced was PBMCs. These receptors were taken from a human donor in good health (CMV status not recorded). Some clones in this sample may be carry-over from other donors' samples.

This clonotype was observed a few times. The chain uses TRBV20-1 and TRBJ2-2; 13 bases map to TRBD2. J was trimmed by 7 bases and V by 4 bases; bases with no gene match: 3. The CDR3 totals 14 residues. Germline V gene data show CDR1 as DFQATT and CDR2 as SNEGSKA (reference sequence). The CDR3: CSATRTSGGGELFF. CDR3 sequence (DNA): TGCAGTGCTACCCGGACTAGCGGGGGCGGGGAGCTGTTTTTT.

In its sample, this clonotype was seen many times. Written as DNA, the CDR3 is TGTGCCAGCAGCTTAGAGGGGGCCGGCACTGAAGCTTTCTTT. It codes for CASSLEGAGTEAFF. This rearrangement joins TRBV7-6 to TRBJ1-1; 7 nucleotides align to TRBD1. V was pared by 1 base and J by 4 bases, with 3 bases of the junction left unmatched. This CDR3 has 14 residues. Germline V gene lookup returns CDR1 SGHVS and CDR2 FNYEAQ.

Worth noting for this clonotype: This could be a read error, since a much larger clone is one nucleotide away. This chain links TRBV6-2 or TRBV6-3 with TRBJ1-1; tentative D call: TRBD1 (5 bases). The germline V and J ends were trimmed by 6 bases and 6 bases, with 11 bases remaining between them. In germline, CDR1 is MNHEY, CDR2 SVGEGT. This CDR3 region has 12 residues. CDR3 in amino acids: CASSHRGAEAFF. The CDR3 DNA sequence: TGTGCCAGCAGCCACCGGGGGGCTGAAGCTTTCTTT.

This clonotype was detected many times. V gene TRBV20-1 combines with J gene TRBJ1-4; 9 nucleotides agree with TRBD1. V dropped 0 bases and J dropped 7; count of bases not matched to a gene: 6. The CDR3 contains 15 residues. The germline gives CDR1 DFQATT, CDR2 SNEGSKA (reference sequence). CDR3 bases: TGCAGTGCTAGAGATTTGGGACAGGGAGGTGAAAAACTGTTTTTT. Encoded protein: CSARDLGQGGEKLFF.

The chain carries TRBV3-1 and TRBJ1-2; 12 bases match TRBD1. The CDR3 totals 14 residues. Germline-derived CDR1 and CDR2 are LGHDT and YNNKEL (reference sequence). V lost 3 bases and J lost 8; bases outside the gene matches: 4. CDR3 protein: CASSHLGTGGGYTF. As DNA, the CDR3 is TGTGCCAGCAGCCACCTCGGGACAGGGGGCGGCTACACCTTC.

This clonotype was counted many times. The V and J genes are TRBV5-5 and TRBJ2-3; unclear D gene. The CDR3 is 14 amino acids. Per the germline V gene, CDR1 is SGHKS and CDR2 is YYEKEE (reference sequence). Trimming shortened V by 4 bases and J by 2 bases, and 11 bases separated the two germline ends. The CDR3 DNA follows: TGTGCCAGCAGCCCAGACACCGCCACAGATACGCAGTATTTT. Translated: CASSPDTATDTQYF.

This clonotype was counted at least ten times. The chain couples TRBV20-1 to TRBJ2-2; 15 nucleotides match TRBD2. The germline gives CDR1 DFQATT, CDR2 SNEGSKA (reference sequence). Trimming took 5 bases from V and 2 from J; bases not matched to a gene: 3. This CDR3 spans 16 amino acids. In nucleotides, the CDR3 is TGCAGTGCTCGGGGACTAGCGGGGGGTAACACCGGGGAGCTGTTTTTT. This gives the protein CSARGLAGGNTGELFF.

The CDR3 DNA follows: TGCAGTGCAAACAGGGAAGGGGAGCTGTTTTTT. Amino acids: CSANREGELFF. J is TRBJ2-2 and V is TRBV20-1; D might be TRBD1 (6 bases). CDR1 and CDR2 (germline): DFQATT, SNEGSKA (reference sequence). V lost 6 bases and J 8 bases, leaving 10 bases between the germline ends. The CDR3 contains 11 residues.

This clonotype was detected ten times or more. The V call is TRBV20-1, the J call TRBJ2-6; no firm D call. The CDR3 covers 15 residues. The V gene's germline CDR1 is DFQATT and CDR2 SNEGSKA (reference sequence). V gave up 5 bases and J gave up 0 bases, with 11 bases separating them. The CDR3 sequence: CSASRPDSGANVLTF. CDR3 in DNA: TGCAGTGCTTCCCGACCGGACTCTGGGGCCAACGTCCTGACTTTC.

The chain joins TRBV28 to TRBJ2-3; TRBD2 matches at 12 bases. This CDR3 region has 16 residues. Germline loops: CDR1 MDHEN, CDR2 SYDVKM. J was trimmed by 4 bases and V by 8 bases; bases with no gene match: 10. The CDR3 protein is CASRPSGGAPADTQYF. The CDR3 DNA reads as TGTGCCAGCCGCCCTAGCGGGGGGGCTCCCGCAGATACGCAGTATTTT.

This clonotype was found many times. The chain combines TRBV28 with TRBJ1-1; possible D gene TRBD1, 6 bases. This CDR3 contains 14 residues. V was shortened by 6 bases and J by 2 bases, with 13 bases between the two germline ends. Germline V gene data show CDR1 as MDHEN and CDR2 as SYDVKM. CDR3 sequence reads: CASRFWDTNTEAFF. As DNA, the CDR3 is TGTGCCAGCAGGTTTTGGGACACCAACACTGAAGCTTTCTTT.

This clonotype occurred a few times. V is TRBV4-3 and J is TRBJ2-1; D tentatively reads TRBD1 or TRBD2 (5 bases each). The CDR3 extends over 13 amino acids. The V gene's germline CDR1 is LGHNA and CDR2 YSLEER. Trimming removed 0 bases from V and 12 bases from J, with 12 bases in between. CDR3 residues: CASSQDWGKVQFF. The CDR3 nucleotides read TGCGCCAGCAGCCAAGACTGGGGGAAGGTGCAGTTCTTC.

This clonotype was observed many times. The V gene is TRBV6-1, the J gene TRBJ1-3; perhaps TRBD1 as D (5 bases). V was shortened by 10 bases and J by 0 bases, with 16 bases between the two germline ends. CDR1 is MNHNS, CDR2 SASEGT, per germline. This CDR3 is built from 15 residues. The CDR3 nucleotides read TGTGCCACCTCACGGGGGTTTGACTCTGGAAACACCATATATTTT. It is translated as CATSRGFDSGNTIYF.

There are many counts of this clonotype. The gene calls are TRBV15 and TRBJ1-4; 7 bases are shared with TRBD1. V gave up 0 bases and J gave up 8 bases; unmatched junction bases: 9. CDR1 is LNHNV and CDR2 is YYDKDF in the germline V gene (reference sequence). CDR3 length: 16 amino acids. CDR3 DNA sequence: TGTGCCACCAGCAGAGATCTTGCAGGGGGAAGGGAAAAACTGTTTTTT. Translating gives CATSRDLAGGREKLFF.

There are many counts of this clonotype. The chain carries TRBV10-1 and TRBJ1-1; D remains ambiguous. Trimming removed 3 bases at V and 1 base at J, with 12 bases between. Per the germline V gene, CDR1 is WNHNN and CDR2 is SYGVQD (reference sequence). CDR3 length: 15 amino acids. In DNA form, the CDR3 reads TGCGCCAGCAGTGAATTCGGACGTTCGAACACTGAAGCTTTCTTT. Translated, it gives CASSEFGRSNTEAFF.

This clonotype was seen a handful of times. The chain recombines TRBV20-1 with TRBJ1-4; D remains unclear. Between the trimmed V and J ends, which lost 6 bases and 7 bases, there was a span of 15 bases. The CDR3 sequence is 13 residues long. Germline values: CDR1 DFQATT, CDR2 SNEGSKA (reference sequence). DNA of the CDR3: TGCAGTGCGAGGGCTCTGGGCCTTGAAAAACTGTTTTTT. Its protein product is CSARALGLEKLFF.

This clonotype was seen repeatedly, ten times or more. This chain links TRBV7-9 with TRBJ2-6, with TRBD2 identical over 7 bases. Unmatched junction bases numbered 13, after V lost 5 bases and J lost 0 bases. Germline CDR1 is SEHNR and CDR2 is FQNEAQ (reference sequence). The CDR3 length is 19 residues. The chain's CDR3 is CASSPWGRVADSGANVLTF. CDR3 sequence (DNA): TGTGCCAGCAGCCCCTGGGGGAGGGTAGCGGACTCTGGGGCCAACGTCCTGACTTTC.

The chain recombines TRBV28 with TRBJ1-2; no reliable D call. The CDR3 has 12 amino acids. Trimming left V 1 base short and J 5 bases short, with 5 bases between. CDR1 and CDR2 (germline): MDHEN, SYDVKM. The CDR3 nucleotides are TGTGCCAGCAGTTTATCAATTTATGGCTACACCTTC. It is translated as CASSLSIYGYTF.

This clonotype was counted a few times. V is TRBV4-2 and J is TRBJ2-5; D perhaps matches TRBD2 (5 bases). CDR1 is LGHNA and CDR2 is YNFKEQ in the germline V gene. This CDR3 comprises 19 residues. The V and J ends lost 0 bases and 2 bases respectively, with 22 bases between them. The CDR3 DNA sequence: TGTGCCAGCAGCCAAGAAGGGCGTAATCCCTATAGACTACAAGAGACCCAGTACTTC. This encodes CASSQEGRNPYRLQETQYF.

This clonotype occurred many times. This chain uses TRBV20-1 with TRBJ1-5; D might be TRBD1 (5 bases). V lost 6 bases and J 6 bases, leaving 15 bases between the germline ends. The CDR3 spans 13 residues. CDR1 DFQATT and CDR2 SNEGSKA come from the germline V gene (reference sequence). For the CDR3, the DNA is TGCAGTGCCGCCCGGGGACGGGGTCAGCCCCAGCATTTT. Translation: CSAARGRGQPQHF.

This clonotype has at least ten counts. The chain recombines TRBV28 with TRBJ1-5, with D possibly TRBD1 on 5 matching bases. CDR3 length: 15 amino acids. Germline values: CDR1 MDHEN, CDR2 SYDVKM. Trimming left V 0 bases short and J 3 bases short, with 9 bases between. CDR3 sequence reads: CASSLWDTNNQPQHF. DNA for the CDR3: TGTGCCAGCAGTTTATGGGACACAAACAATCAGCCCCAGCATTTT.